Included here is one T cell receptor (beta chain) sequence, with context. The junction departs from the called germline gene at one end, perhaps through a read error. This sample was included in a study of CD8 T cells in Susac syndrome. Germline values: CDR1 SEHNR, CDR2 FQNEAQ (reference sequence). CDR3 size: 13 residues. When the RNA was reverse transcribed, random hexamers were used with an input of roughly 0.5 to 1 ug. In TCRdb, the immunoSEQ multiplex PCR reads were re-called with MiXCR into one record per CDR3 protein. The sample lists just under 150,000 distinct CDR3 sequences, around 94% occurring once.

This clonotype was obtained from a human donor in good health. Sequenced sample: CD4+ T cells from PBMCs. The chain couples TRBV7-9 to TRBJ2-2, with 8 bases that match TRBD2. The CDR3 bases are TGTGCCAGCAGCGTAGCGGGGACCGGGGAGCTGTTTTTT. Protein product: CASSVAGTGELFF.